The 15 T cell receptor beta chains in this list originate from one sample, sequenced in a study of T cells in localized non-small cell lung cancer. Sequenced by immunoSEQ multiplex PCR; TCRdb stores in-frame clones only, minus some. The sample lists fewer than 45,000 clones; about nine tenths were seen once. Sample: peripheral blood, taken before any cancer treatment. Receptor source: a female donor of 60 years or more with stage I squamous cell lung carcinoma.

This clone has only one observation. The chain has TRBV7-8 and TRBJ1-2, with TRBD1 as a possible D gene (5 bases). There are 13 residues in the CDR3. Per germline, CDR1 SGHVS and CDR2 FQNEAQ. The V and J ends lost 1 base and 7 bases respectively, with 10 bases between them. This CDR3 reads CASSLEGLVGYTF. CDR3 DNA: TGTGCCAGCAGCTTAGAGGGGCTCGTTGGCTACACCTTC.

J is TRBJ2-7 and V is TRBV5-4, with TRBD1 matching 7 bases. The germline CDR1 and CDR2 sequences are SGHNT and YYREEE (reference sequence). This CDR3 is 13 amino acids long. The trim removed 5 bases at V and 7 bases at J, leaving 9 bases unmatched. CDR3 in amino acids: CASSSTRGREQYF. DNA of the CDR3: TGTGCCAGCAGTTCCACGAGGGGGCGGGAGCAGTACTTC.

J is TRBJ2-1 and V is TRBV5-1, with 7 bases aligning to TRBD1. Germline CDR1 is SGHRS and CDR2 is YFSETQ. Trimming removed 1 base from V and 10 bases from J; junction bases left unmatched: 5. CDR3 length: 13 residues. This chain's CDR3 is CASSLNRGYEQFF. The CDR3 DNA reads TGCGCCAGCAGCTTGAACAGGGGATACGAGCAGTTCTTC.

This rearrangement joins TRBV7-9 to TRBJ1-2; D is perhaps TRBD1 (6 bases). The CDR3 consists of 13 residues. V was trimmed by 4 bases and J by 4 bases, leaving 10 bases between them. CDR1 and CDR2 (germline): SEHNR, FQNEAQ (reference sequence). The CDR3 DNA reads as TGTGCCAGCAGCTACAGGGAGGGCTATGGCTACACCTTC. Its translation is CASSYREGYGYTF.

The chain has TRBV19 and TRBJ2-2, with 11 bases fitting TRBD2. The CDR3 has 19 amino acids. V lost 4 bases to trimming and J lost 0 bases; unmatched junction nucleotides: 10. Germline lookup yields CDR1 LNHDA and CDR2 SQIVND (reference sequence). The CDR3 region has the DNA TGTGCCAGTAGTAGGACGTGGGCTAGCGGGAGGACGAACACCGGGGAGCTGTTTTTT. The encoded protein is CASSRTWASGRTNTGELFF.

V usage is TRBV7-6 and J usage is TRBJ1-3; no clear D gene. The V end lost 1 base, the J end lost 1 base, and 14 bases lay between the germline ends. Germline-derived CDR1 and CDR2 are SGHVS and FNYEAQ. This CDR3 comprises 17 residues. The CDR3 region has the DNA TGTGCCAGCAGCTTAGATTCTCCGGGTTGGTCTGGAAACACCATATATTTT. Protein: CASSLDSPGWSGNTIYF.

A few counts support this clone. The chain has TRBV7-2 and TRBJ1-4; D might be TRBD1 (5 bases). CDR1 and CDR2 (germline): SGHTA, FQGNSA. This CDR3 comprises 14 residues. V was trimmed by 5 bases and J by 7 bases, leaving 14 bases between them. The CDR3 DNA sequence: TGTGCCAGCAGCACCGGGACCCGAGGTGAAAAACTGTTTTTT. Residues: CASSTGTRGEKLFF.

The V and J genes are TRBV10-3 and TRBJ2-3, with 9 bases that match TRBD1. The CDR3 contains 16 residues. Germline V CDR1 and CDR2: ENHRY, SYGVKD. V was clipped by 6 bases and J by 3 bases; unmatched bases: 10. Here the CDR3 DNA reads TGTGCCATCAGCTCCGGAGGGACAGGGAAAACAGATACGCAGTATTTT. Its translation is CAISSGGTGKTDTQYF.

The chain couples TRBV2 to TRBJ2-7, with D perhaps TRBD2 (5 bases). The CDR3 runs 13 residues. From germline, CDR1 is SNHLY and CDR2 FYNNEI. V was cut by 4 bases and J by 0 bases, with 7 bases left in between. CDR3 loop: CASSVGSSYEQYF. The CDR3, as DNA: TGTGCCAGCAGTGTTGGGAGCTCCTACGAGCAGTACTTC.

The chain carries TRBV29-1 and TRBJ1-2; D gene uncertain. The CDR3 is 12 residues long. V dropped 4 bases and J dropped 0 bases, with 6 bases sitting between them. CDR1 is SQVTM and CDR2 is ANQGSEA in the germline V gene. CDR3 nucleotides: TGCAGCGTTGTTCTGACTAACTATGGCTACACCTTC. Translation: CSVVLTNYGYTF.

The table lists this clone with a few counts. The rearrangement links TRBV7-6 to TRBJ2-7, with D maybe TRBD2 (6 bases). The CDR3 sequence is 14 residues long. In germline, CDR1 is SGHVS, CDR2 FNYEAQ. V gave up 4 bases and J gave up 2 bases, with 12 bases separating them. The CDR3 region has the DNA TGTGCCAGCAGCTCCCGGGACTCGACCTACGAGCAGTACTTC. Protein sequence: CASSSRDSTYEQYF. The full variable domain, in which reference TRBV7-6 and TRBJ2-7 provide the parts outside the CDR3, is GAGVSQSPRYKVTKRGQDVALRCDPISGHVSLYWYRQALGQGPEFLTYFNYEAQQDKSGLPNDRFSAERPEGSISTLTIQRTEQRDSAMYRCASSSRDSTYEQYFGPGTRLTVT.

The DNA of the CDR3 is TGTGCCAGCAGCTTCGGGGGGCTGGGAGGCTACACCTTC. This sequence encodes CASSFGGLGGYTF. The genes are TRBV7-9 and TRBJ1-2; perhaps TRBD1 as D (6 bases). Germline CDR1 reads SEHNR; CDR2 reads FQNEAQ (reference sequence). The CDR3 is 13 residues long. V lost 3 bases to trimming and J lost 8 bases, with 13 bases between them. The full variable domain, rest sourced from reference TRBV7-9 and TRBJ1-2, is DTGVSQNPRHKITKRGQNVTFRCDPISEHNRLYWYRQTLGQGPEFLTYFQNEAQLEKSRLLSDRFSAERPKGSFSTLEIQRTEQGDSAMYLCASSFGGLGGYTFGSGTRLTVV.

This sequence joins TRBV7-2 and TRBJ2-1; no definite D call. Per the germline V gene, CDR1 is SGHTA and CDR2 is FQGNSA. Trimming removed 1 base from V and 6 bases from J, with 10 bases in between. The CDR3 runs to 14 residues. As DNA, the CDR3 is TGTGCCAGCAGCTTAGGACCGTTGGCCAATGAGCAGTTCTTC. Translation: CASSLGPLANEQFF.

The V gene is TRBV7-9, the J gene TRBJ2-1; weak D call: TRBD1 (5 bases). CDR3 length equals 15 residues. Looked up from germline, CDR1 is SEHNR and CDR2 is FQNEAQ (reference sequence). Trimming shortened V by 4 bases and J by 4 bases, and 14 bases separated the two germline ends. The CDR3 here is CASSSGKGQYNEQFF. CDR3 coding DNA: TGTGCCAGCAGCTCAGGAAAGGGGCAGTACAATGAGCAGTTCTTC.

The chain is built from TRBV5-4 and TRBJ1-1; 7 bases line up with TRBD1. This CDR3 is 16 amino acids long. Germline loops: CDR1 SGHNT, CDR2 YYREEE (reference sequence). V gave up 1 base and J gave up 0 bases; unmatched junction bases: 6. The CDR3 is CASSLRQGAVNTEAFF. The CDR3 nucleotides are TGTGCCAGCAGCTTGCGACAGGGCGCGGTGAACACTGAAGCTTTCTTT.